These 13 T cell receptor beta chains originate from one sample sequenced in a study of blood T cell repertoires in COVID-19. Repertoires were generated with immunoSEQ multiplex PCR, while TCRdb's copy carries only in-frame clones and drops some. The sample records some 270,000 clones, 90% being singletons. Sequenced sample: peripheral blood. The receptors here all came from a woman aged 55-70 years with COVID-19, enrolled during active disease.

The CDR3 is CASVPGGSKTQYF. The CDR3 nucleotides are TGTGCCAGCGTGCCCGGGGGAAGCAAGACCCAGTACTTC. J is TRBJ2-5 and V is TRBV3-1 (or the pseudogene TRBV3-2); tentatively, D is TRBD2 (6 bases). The CDR3 spans 13 residues. Germline V gene data show CDR1 as LGHDT and CDR2 as YNNKEL (reference sequence). Trimming left V 8 bases short and J 6 bases short, with 16 bases between.

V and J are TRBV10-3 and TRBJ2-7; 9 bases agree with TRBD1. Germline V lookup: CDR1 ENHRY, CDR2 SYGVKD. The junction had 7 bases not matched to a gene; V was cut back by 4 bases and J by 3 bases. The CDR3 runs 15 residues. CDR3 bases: TGTGCCATCAGTGCAACTGACAGGGGGTTCTACGAGCAGTACTTC. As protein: CAISATDRGFYEQYF.

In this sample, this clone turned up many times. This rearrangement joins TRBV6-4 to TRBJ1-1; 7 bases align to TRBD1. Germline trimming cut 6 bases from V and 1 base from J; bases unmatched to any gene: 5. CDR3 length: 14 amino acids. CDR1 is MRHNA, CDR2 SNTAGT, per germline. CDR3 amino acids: CASSRDSTNTEAFF. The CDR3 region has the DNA TGTGCCAGCAGCCGGGACAGTACGAACACTGAAGCTTTCTTT.

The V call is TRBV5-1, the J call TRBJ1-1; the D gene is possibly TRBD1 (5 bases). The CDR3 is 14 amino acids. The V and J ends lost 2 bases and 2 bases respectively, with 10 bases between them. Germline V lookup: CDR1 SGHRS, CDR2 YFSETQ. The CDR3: CASSFLQANTEAFF. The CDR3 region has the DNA TGCGCCAGCAGCTTCTTACAGGCTAACACTGAAGCTTTCTTT. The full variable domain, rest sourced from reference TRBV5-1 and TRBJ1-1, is KAGVTQTPRYLIKTRGQQVTLSCSPISGHRSVSWYQQTPGQGLQFLFEYFSETQRNKGNFPGRFSGRQFSNSRSEMNVSTLELGDSALYLCASSFLQANTEAFFGQGTRLTVV.

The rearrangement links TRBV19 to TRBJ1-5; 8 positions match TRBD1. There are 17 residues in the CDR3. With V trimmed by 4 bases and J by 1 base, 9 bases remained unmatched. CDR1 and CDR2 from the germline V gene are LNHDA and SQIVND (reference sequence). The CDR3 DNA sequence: TGTGCCAGTAGTAACCGTAACAGGGGGGGGAGCAATCAGCCCCAGCATTTT. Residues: CASSNRNRGGSNQPQHF. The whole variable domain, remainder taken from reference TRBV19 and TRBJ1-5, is DGGITQSPKYLFRKEGQNVTLSCEQNLNHDAMYWYRQDPGQGLRLIYYSQIVNDFQKGDIAEGYSVSREKKESFPLTVTSAQKNPTAFYLCASSNRNRGGSNQPQHFGDGTRLSIL.

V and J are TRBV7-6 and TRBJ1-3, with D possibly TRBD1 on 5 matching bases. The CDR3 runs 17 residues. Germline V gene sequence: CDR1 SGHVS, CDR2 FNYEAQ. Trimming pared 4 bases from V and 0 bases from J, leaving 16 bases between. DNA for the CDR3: TGTGCCAGCAGCTCCACGGAGGGACCGAGCTCTGGAAACACCATATATTTT. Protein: CASSSTEGPSSGNTIYF.

The CDR3 region is CASSQGEADTQYF. CDR3 DNA: TGTGCCAGCAGCCAAGGGGAGGCAGATACGCAGTATTTT. This rearrangement joins TRBV3-1 (or the pseudogene TRBV3-2) to TRBJ2-3, with D perhaps TRBD2 (6 bases). CDR1 is LGHDT, CDR2 YNNKEL, per germline (reference sequence). The CDR3 loop spans 13 amino acids. Trimming took 1 base from V and 4 from J, leaving 6 bases between them.

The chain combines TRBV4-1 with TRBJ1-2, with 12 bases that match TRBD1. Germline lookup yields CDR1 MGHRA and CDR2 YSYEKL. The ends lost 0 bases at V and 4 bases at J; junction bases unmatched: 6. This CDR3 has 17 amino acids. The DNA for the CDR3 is TGCGCCAGCAGCCAAGATACGGGGACAGGGGGCATCTATGGCTACACCTTC. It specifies CASSQDTGTGGIYGYTF.

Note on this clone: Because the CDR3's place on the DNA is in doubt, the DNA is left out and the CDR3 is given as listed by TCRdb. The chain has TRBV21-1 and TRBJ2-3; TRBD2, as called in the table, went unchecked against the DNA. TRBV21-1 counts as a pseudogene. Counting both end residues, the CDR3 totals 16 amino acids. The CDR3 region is CASSKEWGVGTDTQYF.

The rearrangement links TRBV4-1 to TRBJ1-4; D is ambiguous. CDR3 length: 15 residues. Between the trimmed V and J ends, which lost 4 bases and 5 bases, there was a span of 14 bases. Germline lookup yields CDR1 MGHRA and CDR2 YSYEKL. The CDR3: CASSPRLETNEKLFF. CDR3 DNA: TGCGCCAGCAGCCCACGTCTTGAGACAAATGAAAAACTGTTTTTT.

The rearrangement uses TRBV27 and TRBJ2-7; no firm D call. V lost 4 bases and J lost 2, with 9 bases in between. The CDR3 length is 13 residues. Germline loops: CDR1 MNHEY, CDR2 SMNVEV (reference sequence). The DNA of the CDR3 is TGTGCCAGCAGTTCAGCAGGCGCCTACGAGCAGTACTTC. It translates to CASSSAGAYEQYF.

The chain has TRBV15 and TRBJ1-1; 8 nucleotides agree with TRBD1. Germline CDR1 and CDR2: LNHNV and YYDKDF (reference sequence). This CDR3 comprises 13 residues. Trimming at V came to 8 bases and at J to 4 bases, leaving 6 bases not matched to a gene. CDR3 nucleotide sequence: TGTGCCACCCACTACAGGGGGAGCACTGAAGCTTTCTTT. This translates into CATHYRGSTEAFF.

In DNA form, the CDR3 reads TGTGCCAGCAGCCAAACACTTGTTGGTCAGGCGCCCCGCGAGCAGTACTTC. This translates into CASSQTLVGQAPREQYF. The chain carries TRBV3-1 (or the pseudogene TRBV3-2) and TRBJ2-7; D gene unclear. V shed 2 bases and J shed 6 bases, with 23 bases lying between them. Germline V gene data show CDR1 as LGHDT and CDR2 as YNNKEL (reference sequence). The CDR3 sequence is 17 residues long.